This T cell receptor (beta chain) comes out of a study of early T cells in non-severe SARS-CoV-2 infection. There are many counts of this clonotype. Unique molecular identifier tags were affixed to discrete cDNA molecules. In TCRdb, the 5' RACE reads were re-called with MiXCR into one record per CDR3 protein. The sample includes fewer than 60,000 distinct CDR3 sequences, 9.5% to 11% seen only once; the top ten take under 15%. The CDR3 has 16 amino acids. Germline V CDR1 and CDR2: ENHRY, SYGVKD. The junction had 7 bases not matched to a gene; V was cut back by 5 bases and J by 2 bases. Material for sequencing was whole blood. The chain carries TRBV10-3 and TRBJ1-5, with 9 bases lining up with TRBD1. The origin of this receptor is an adult who was a healthcare worker with PCR-confirmed SARS-CoV-2 infection or an uninfected control (not recorded which). CDR3 nucleotides: TGTGCCATCAGTAGCCCGGACAGGGGAGGCAATCAGCCCCAGCATTTT. Protein product: CAISSPDRGGNQPQHF.